The entry below gives a single TCR beta chain sequence along with its context. The antigen is unknown. This sample's TCRbeta library carried unique molecular identifier barcodes. TCRdb passed the PCR reads through MiXCR, listing each CDR3 protein once. The table has fewer than 1 million distinct CDR3 sequences, less than 20% seen once; the top ten hold around 5.3%. The data are from a study of T-cell reconstitution after alpha-beta-depleted transplantation in children. Study results and caveats: The study traced high day-60 TCRbeta diversity in some patients to surviving recipient T cells and thymic progenitors.

This TCR came from a male patient younger than 18 who had a stem cell transplant for acute lymphoblastic leukemia, so the T cells may come from the graft donor. This specimen consisted of PBMCs, mostly from graft donor cells, obtained 360 days after TCRalphabeta/CD19-depleted stem cell transplant.

The CDR3 bases are TGTGCCAGCAGTTTTAGTCGATCAAAGGGGGCTGGCTCCTATAATTCACCCCTCCACTTT. This encodes CASSFSRSKGAGSYNSPLHF. V usage is TRBV12-3 or TRBV12-4 and J usage is TRBJ1-6, with 7 bases aligning to TRBD1. V trimming: 3 bases; J trimming: 0 bases; junction bases outside the gene matches: 14. CDR3 size: 20 residues.